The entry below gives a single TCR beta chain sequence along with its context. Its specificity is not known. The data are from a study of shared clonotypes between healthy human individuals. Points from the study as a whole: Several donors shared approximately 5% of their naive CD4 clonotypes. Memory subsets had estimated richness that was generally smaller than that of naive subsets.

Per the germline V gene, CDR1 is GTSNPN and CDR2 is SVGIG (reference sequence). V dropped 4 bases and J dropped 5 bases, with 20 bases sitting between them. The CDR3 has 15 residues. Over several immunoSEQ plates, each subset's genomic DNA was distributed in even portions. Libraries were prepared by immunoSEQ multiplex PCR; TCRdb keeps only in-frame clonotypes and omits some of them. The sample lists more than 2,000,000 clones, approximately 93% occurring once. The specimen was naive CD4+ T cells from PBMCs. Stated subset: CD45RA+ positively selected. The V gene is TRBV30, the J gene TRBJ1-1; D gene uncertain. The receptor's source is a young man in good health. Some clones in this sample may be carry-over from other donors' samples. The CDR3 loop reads CAWTVVPAPGTEAFF. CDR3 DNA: TGTGCCTGGACTGTAGTCCCGGCCCCTGGGACTGAAGCTTTCTTT.